This TCR beta chain originates from a study of blood T cell repertoires in COVID-19. Study as a whole: Sites in the United States, Italy and Spain provided acute and convalescent COVID-19 samples. From T cells, B-cell-depleted T cells, or PBMCs came the material, which was cDNA or gDNA.

This CDR3 has 17 residues. From germline, CDR1 is MGHRA and CDR2 YSYEKL. The V gene end was trimmed by 4 bases and the J gene end by 2 bases; junction bases not matched to a gene: 12. In the original workflow: The authors estimated nucleated cell counts from reference gene primer amplification. Profiling relied on immunoSEQ multiplex PCR, and the TCRdb table lists in-frame clones only, not all of them. V and J calls and clone size are given by that table; D and trimming were obtained from the DNA. The repertoire includes about 290,000 clones, around four fifths of them detected once, and approximately 4.1% sits in the top ten.

This TCR derives from a woman between 50 and 59 years old with active or convalescent COVID-19. The chain employs TRBV4-1 and TRBJ2-3; 7 bases align to TRBD2. Sequenced: peripheral blood. The CDR3 DNA follows: TGCGCCAGCAGCCTATTGGTGTCTAGCGGACTCACAGATACGCAGTATTTT. The encoded protein is CASSLLVSSGLTDTQYF.